The rows below give T cell receptor beta chains drawn from one sample of a study of blood T cell repertoires in COVID-19. Profiling relied on immunoSEQ multiplex PCR, and the TCRdb table lists in-frame clones only, not all of them. The sample carries 300,000 to 450,000 clones, around 87% recorded once. The sample was peripheral blood. All receptors derive from a woman aged 60-70 years with COVID-19, enrolled during active disease. Each CDR3 is given without its conserved first and last residue. Each record gives: clone size, J gene, V gene, CDR3 protein. Clone sizes are given selectively: once, few, many, or a class where the clone is expanded.

>NA|TRBJ1-1|TRBV2
ASITKQVNTEAF
>NA|TRBJ2-1|TRBV3-1/TRBV3-2
ASSHRSGSSYNEQF
>NA|TRBJ1-6|TRBV6-5
ASSYQDRGGTPLH
>NA|TRBJ2-2|TRBV11-3
ASSSQGRRYTGELF
>once|TRBJ2-1|TRBV5-1
ASSLFSRNEQF
>NA|TRBJ2-2|TRBV7-3
ASSLISGSNTGELF
>NA|TRBJ2-1|TRBV14
ASSQDHPSGYSSYNEQF
>NA|TRBJ1-3|TRBV29-1
SVGRDSHSIY
>NA|TRBJ2-2|TRBV11-3
ASSLRGGQNTGELF
>NA|TRBJ2-1|TRBV5-1
ASSLAVSGSSYNEQF
>NA|TRBJ2-3|TRBV6-6
ASSQPHGGGRADTQY
>NA|TRBJ1-1|TRBV10-3
AIRAGNTEAF
>NA|TRBJ1-1|TRBV5-1
ASSFEFMNTEAF
>NA|TRBJ2-2|TRBV5-1
ASSPGRDRGSGELF
>NA|TRBJ1-4|TRBV12-3/TRBV12-4
ASTQGGEKLF
>NA|TRBJ1-3|TRBV28
ATLTGSGNTIY
>NA|TRBJ2-5|TRBV2
ASNSVGGTQY
>once|TRBJ2-5|TRBV9
ASGSRLAGGRETQY
>NA|TRBJ2-3|TRBV4-2
ASSPQGSDTQY
>NA|TRBJ1-4|TRBV2
ASRDDRGNEKLF
>NA|TRBJ2-3|TRBV5-8
ASSPVFGTSGVDTQY
>NA|TRBJ2-7|TRBV28
ASSLTGVYEQY
>NA|TRBJ1-1|TRBV5-1
ASSAFGGREAF
>NA|TRBJ1-1|TRBV7-3
ASSLTDRMNTEAF
>NA|TRBJ2-1|TRBV5-4
ASSSPSHGGGEQF
>once|TRBJ2-1|TRBV7-9
ASSSLAGGLGNKF
>NA|TRBJ2-1|TRBV7-9
ASSLVAGVNEQF
>NA|TRBJ1-2|TRBV7-2
ASSFNRGNYGYT
>few|TRBJ1-1|TRBV6-5
ASRLDRKNTEAF